Below are 20 T cell receptor beta chains sequenced from a single sample in a study of blood T cells in healthy people across ages. For the second PCR, which ran for roughly 6 to 12 cycles, a sample-barcoded 5' primer and a J-beta primer mix were used. TCRdb ran MiXCR on the 5' RACE reads and lists one entry per CDR3 protein. In the table there are about 730,000 distinct CDR3 sequences, roughly two fifths of which are singletons. Sequencing was performed on blood. These receptors came from a woman in her sixties in good health.

The chain has TRBV7-9 and TRBJ1-1; 7 bases match TRBD1. Germline V gene sequence: CDR1 SEHNR, CDR2 FQNEAQ (reference sequence). V gave up 9 bases and J gave up 3 bases; unmatched junction bases: 7. This CDR3 contains 13 residues. The CDR3 reads CASQGEWDTEAFF. In nucleotides, the CDR3 is TGTGCCAGTCAGGGGGAATGGGACACTGAAGCTTTCTTT.

This clonotype was observed at least ten times. This chain links TRBV20-1 with TRBJ2-7; D may be TRBD1 (5 bases). The CDR3 totals 13 residues. Germline values: CDR1 DFQATT, CDR2 SNEGSKA (reference sequence). The germline V and J ends were trimmed by 1 base and 5 bases, with 12 bases remaining between them. The CDR3 loop is CSARGQKLDEQYF. The CDR3 DNA reads TGCAGTGCTAGAGGACAGAAGTTGGACGAGCAGTACTTC.

A few counts support this clonotype. V and J are TRBV2 and TRBJ2-3; no reliable D call. Germline V lookup: CDR1 SNHLY, CDR2 FYNNEI. CDR3 length equals 15 residues. The V end was cut by 6 bases, the J end by 2 bases, with 15 bases between. The CDR3 reads CASSPLTGNTDTQYF. CDR3 sequence (DNA): TGTGCCAGCAGCCCCCTTACTGGGAACACAGATACGCAGTATTTT.

This sequence joins TRBV6-5 and TRBJ2-7; the D gene is possibly TRBD1 (5 bases). The CDR3 consists of 13 residues. CDR1 is MNHEY and CDR2 is SVGAGI in the germline V gene. V shed 0 bases and J shed 4 bases, with 7 bases lying between them. CDR3 sequence reads: CASSYSQGYEQYF. CDR3 DNA sequence: TGTGCCAGCAGTTACTCGCAGGGTTACGAGCAGTACTTC.

The chain carries TRBV10-3 and TRBJ1-2; possibly TRBD1 for D (6 bases). CDR1 is ENHRY, CDR2 SYGVKD, per germline. The CDR3 consists of 14 residues. The V gene lost 9 bases and the J gene lost 4 bases, with 18 bases spanning the gap. The DNA for the CDR3 is TGTGCCATAACCGCGGGACACTACTTCTATGGCTACACCTTC. Amino acids: CAITAGHYFYGYTF.

The CDR3 reads CASSLYSGRDVYF. In nucleotides, the CDR3 is TGTGCCAGCAGCTTATATAGCGGGAGAGATGTGTACTTC. This chain joins TRBV7-2 and TRBJ2-5; TRBD2 agrees at 9 bases. V was clipped by 2 bases and J by 13 bases; unmatched bases: 8. Germline V gene sequence: CDR1 SGHTA, CDR2 FQGNSA. CDR3 length: 13 residues. The entire variable domain, with the rest obtained from reference TRBV7-2 and TRBJ2-5, is as follows: GAGVSQSPSNKVTEKGKDVELRCDPISGHTALYWYRQSLGQGLEFLIYFQGNSAPDKSGLPSDRFSAERTGGSVSTLTIQRTQQEDSAVYLCASSLYSGRDVYFGPGTRLLVL.

Only a few counts were recorded for this clonotype. The chain links TRBV20-1 to TRBJ2-1, with 16 bases that match TRBD2. Germline V gene sequence: CDR1 DFQATT, CDR2 SNEGSKA (reference sequence). Losses at the gene ends were 1 base for V and 9 bases for J; bases not matched to a gene: 3. This CDR3 region has 15 residues. CDR3 sequence reads: CSARAGTSGGAEQFF. The CDR3, as DNA: TGCAGTGCTAGAGCCGGGACTAGCGGGGGGGCTGAGCAGTTCTTC.

This clonotype was seen only once. The genes are TRBV18 and TRBJ1-1, with a weak D call TRBD1 (5 bases). There are 13 residues in the CDR3. Germline CDR1 reads KGHSH; CDR2 reads LQKENI. V lost 4 bases, J lost 3 bases, and 9 bases lay in between. This CDR3 is CASSQQQDTEAFF. CDR3 DNA: TGTGCCAGCTCACAACAACAGGACACTGAAGCTTTCTTT.

The chain recombines TRBV2 with TRBJ2-3; the match to TRBD2 covers 11 bases. The germline CDR1 and CDR2 sequences are SNHLY and FYNNEI. The ends lost 7 bases at V and 0 bases at J; junction bases unmatched: 3. The CDR3 spans 15 residues. CDR3 nucleotide sequence: TGTGCCAGCAAGCCTAGCGGGGGGAGCACAGATACGCAGTATTTT. Its protein product is CASKPSGGSTDTQYF.

This chain links TRBV2 with TRBJ2-3, with 12 bases identical to TRBD2. CDR1 and CDR2 (germline): SNHLY, FYNNEI. J was trimmed by 2 bases and V by 8 bases; bases with no gene match: 5. CDR3 length: 15 residues. The chain's CDR3 is CASSRLAGDTDTQYF. The CDR3 DNA is TGTGCCAGCTCCAGACTAGCGGGAGACACAGATACGCAGTATTTT.

A remark on this clonotype: One end of the junction is discordant with germline, which a read error may explain. This rearrangement joins TRBV7-2 to TRBJ2-7, with D maybe TRBD1 (6 bases). The length of the CDR3 is 15 residues. Germline V gives CDR1 SGHTA, CDR2 FQGNSA. The CDR3 here is CASGFTGFGSYEQYF. Written as DNA, the CDR3 is TGTGCCAGCGGCTTCACAGGGTTCGGGTCCTACGAGCAGTACTTC.

Of note for this clonotype: A much bigger clone sits one base away, suggesting this may be a read error. J is TRBJ2-1 and V is TRBV13; D perhaps matches TRBD2 (5 bases). V was cut by 2 bases and J by 8 bases, with 16 bases left in between. This CDR3 contains 15 residues. Germline V gives CDR1 PRHDT, CDR2 FYEKMQ (reference sequence). This chain's CDR3 is CASSLQLAGYDEQFF. CDR3 sequence (DNA): TGTGCCAGCAGCTTACAGCTAGCTGGTTACGATGAGCAGTTCTTC.

The table lists this clonotype with a few counts. V usage is TRBV12-3 or TRBV12-4 and J usage is TRBJ1-6; D ambiguous. This CDR3 is 14 amino acids long. V was pared by 5 bases and J by 5 bases, with 10 bases between. Written as DNA, the CDR3 is TGTGCCAGCAGTCTACGGATAGATAATTCACCCCTCCACTTT. Translated: CASSLRIDNSPLHF.

The chain couples TRBV28 to TRBJ1-6, with 8 bases fitting TRBD1. V trimming: 4 bases; J trimming: 9 bases; junction bases outside the gene matches: 5. CDR1 MDHEN and CDR2 SYDVKM come from the germline V gene. This CDR3 spans 14 amino acids. CDR3 nucleotide sequence: TGTGCCAGCAGTTACGACAGGGGAGGTTCACCCCTCCACTTT. Translating it yields CASSYDRGGSPLHF.

This chain uses TRBV7-2 with TRBJ1-5; D not certain. Germline assignment: CDR1 SGHTA and CDR2 FQGNSA. This CDR3 is 15 amino acids long. V dropped 1 base and J dropped 4 bases, with 11 bases sitting between them. The CDR3 spells CASSLVGQINQPQHF. The CDR3 nucleotides are TGTGCCAGCAGCTTAGTTGGGCAGATTAATCAGCCCCAGCATTTT.

V gene TRBV20-1 combines with J gene TRBJ1-1, with D perhaps TRBD1 (5 bases). The V gene's germline CDR1 is DFQATT and CDR2 SNEGSKA (reference sequence). V lost 3 bases to trimming and J lost 5 bases, with 22 bases between them. This CDR3 is built from 16 residues. CDR3 coding DNA: TGCAGTGCTAGTTCTCCCGTTAGGATCGAGGGGACTGAAGCTTTCTTT. It is translated as CSASSPVRIEGTEAFF.

V and J are TRBV7-2 and TRBJ1-2; no clear D gene. Trimming pared 4 bases from V and 4 bases from J, leaving 10 bases between. The CDR3 consists of 13 residues. Germline V gene sequence: CDR1 SGHTA, CDR2 FQGNSA. Here the CDR3 reads CASSSSEVYGYTF. CDR3 in DNA: TGTGCCAGCAGCTCTTCGGAGGTCTATGGCTACACCTTC. Drawing the rest from reference TRBV7-2 and TRBJ1-2, the complete variable domain is GAGVSQSPSNKVTEKGKDVELRCDPISGHTALYWYRQSLGQGLEFLIYFQGNSAPDKSGLPSDRFSAERTGGSVSTLTIQRTQQEDSAVYLCASSSSEVYGYTFGSGTRLTVV.

In DNA form, the CDR3 reads TGTGCCAGCAGCCTAAACCCAGGAGTTTATGGCTACACCTTC. It codes for CASSLNPGVYGYTF. This chain uses TRBV28 with TRBJ1-2; D remains unclear. Per the germline V gene, CDR1 is MDHEN and CDR2 is SYDVKM. V was trimmed by 6 bases and J by 5 bases, leaving 16 bases between them. CDR3 length: 14 amino acids.

The rearrangement links TRBV3-1 to TRBJ1-2; tentative D call: TRBD1 (5 bases). This CDR3 region has 14 residues. V was pared by 1 base and J by 4 bases, with 10 bases between. CDR1 is LGHDT and CDR2 is YNNKEL in the germline V gene (reference sequence). Here the CDR3 reads CASSQVSGTYGYTF. CDR3 nucleotide sequence: TGTGCCAGCAGCCAAGTGTCAGGGACCTATGGCTACACCTTC.

The chain uses TRBV9 and TRBJ2-2; TRBD2 matches at 9 bases. CDR1 SGDLS and CDR2 YYNGEE come from the germline V gene. This CDR3 region has 15 residues. With V trimmed by 10 bases and J by 5 bases, 12 bases remained unmatched. The CDR3 nucleotides are TGTGCCTGCCAAGTTGGCAGCGGGGGGACCGGGGAGCTGTTTTTT. This translates into CACQVGSGGTGELFF.